The clone carrying this T cell receptor beta chain was counted between two and nine times. Its antigen is undetermined. The data originate from a study of glioma-infiltrating T cells. Overall study: Sequencing aimed for about 4.5- to 11-fold coverage of some 1.1 million peripheral T cells.

CDR1 is MNHNS and CDR2 is SASEGT in the germline V gene. There are 16 residues in the CDR3. Trimming cost V 7 bases and J 0 bases, with 15 bases left between them. The study, taken as a whole, reports: Gliomas, especially low-grade, showed above-expected tissue-blood divergence; non-neoplastic patients showed below. Tissue and blood shared very few CDR3 sequences. Shared blood CDR3 signature motifs marked patients with low tissue-blood divergence.

TCR alpha and beta CDR3 regions were amplified from RNA using iRepertoire nested multiplex PCR. TCRdb used MiXCR to reprocess the multiplex PCR reads, holding one entry per CDR3 protein. The sample consists of about 400,000 distinct CDR3 sequences, roughly two fifths of them appearing once. This TCR derives from a human donor with low-grade glioma or glioblastoma, undergoing nonglioma brain surgery, or in good health (not recorded which). The V gene is TRBV6-1, the J gene TRBJ2-2; a possible D gene is TRBD1 (6 bases). The material sequenced was glioma tissue, nonneoplastic brain tissue, or PBMCs (not recorded which). For the CDR3, the DNA is TGTGCCAGCATAAAGAGGTGGGGGCCGAACACCGGGGAGCTGTTTTTT. It encodes CASIKRWGPNTGELFF.